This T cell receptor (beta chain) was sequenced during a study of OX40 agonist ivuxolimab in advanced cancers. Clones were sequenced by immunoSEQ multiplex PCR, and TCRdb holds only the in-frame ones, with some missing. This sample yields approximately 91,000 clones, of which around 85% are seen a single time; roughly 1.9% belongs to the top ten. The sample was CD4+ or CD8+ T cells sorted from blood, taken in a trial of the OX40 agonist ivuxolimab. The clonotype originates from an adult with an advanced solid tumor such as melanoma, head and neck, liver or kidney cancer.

CDR3 residues: CASSSRQGRGFTDTQYF. CDR3 in DNA: TGTGCCAGCAGCTCCAGACAGGGCCGAGGGTTCACAGATACGCAGTATTTT. The V call is TRBV11-2, the J call TRBJ2-3, with 7 bases identical to TRBD1. V lost 4 bases and J lost 2; bases outside the gene matches: 12. The CDR3 spans 17 residues. Germline V gene data show CDR1 as SGHAT and CDR2 as FQNNGV.